These T cell receptor beta chains were read from a single sample in a study of beta chain features in type 1 diabetes. Measured with immunoSEQ multiplex PCR; TCRdb has only the in-frame clones, and not every one. The sample includes about 160,000 clones, 7% to 10% seen only once; the top ten take roughly 2.5%. Sequencing was performed on central memory CD4+ T cells from blood. These receptors all come from a woman aged 18-29 years in good health. Both conserved end residues are trimmed from each CDR3. For some rows the clone size is stated as once, few or many, or as a class when expanded; others skip it.

few TRBV11-2 ASSLDGSTDTQY
NA TRBV5-6 ASSFLEGRGTQY
many TRBV14 ASSQDSRGFTEAF
few TRBV11-2 ASSLASSGSGDTQY
once TRBV5-1 ASSLNIGQGGTEAF
few TRBV28 ASSATGGNEQF
NA TRBV5-1 ASSPNRARSSGETQY
few TRBV7-9 ASSPSPGTGGSYEQF
few TRBV6-6 ASSTGQGYGYEQY
NA TRBV29-1 SVGQRNYGYT
few TRBV4-2 ASSQGVQGVYEQY
few TRBV29-1 SVGQGRGDEKLF
NA TRBV30 AWTVGGYNEQF
few TRBV5-1 ASSLDAGYNEQF
few TRBV9 ASSVEAGGEDTQY
NA TRBV7-2 ASSLSGNVYEQY
NA TRBV19 ASKAGGLLWETQY
few TRBV30 AWTSGRAMETQY
NA TRBV2 ATRVQGIQTQY
NA TRBV7-8 ASSISATGFSSYEQY
few TRBV27 ASSFSGQVSYEQY
few TRBV30 AWSSTGGRETQY
many TRBV5-4 ASSLELAIYNEQF
few TRBV11-2 ASSSYIGTGKSPYEQY
NA TRBV2 ASKGSLETQY